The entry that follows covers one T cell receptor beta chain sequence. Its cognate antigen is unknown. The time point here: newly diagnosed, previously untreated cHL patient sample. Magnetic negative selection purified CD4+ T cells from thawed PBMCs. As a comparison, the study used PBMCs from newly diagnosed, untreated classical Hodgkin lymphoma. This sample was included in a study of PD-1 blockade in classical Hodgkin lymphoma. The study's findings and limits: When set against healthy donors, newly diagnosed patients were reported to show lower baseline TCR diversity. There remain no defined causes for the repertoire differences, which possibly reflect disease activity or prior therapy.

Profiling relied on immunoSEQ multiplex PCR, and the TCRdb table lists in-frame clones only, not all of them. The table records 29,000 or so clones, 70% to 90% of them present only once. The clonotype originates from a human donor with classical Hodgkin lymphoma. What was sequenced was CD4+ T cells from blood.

CDR3 sequence (DNA): TGTGCCAGCAGCCCCCTAACTGAGGGAGGACCGTACAATGAGCAGTTCTTC. Protein: CASSPLTEGGPYNEQFF. V gene TRBV7-6 combines with J gene TRBJ2-1, with a tentative D call TRBD2 (6 bases). CDR1 SGHVS and CDR2 FNYEAQ come from the germline V gene. This CDR3 has 17 residues. Trimming stripped 5 bases from V and 4 bases from J, with 21 bases between.